This T cell receptor (beta chain) stems from a study of shared clonotypes between healthy human individuals. Study findings and constraints: Relative to memory subsets, naive subsets generally showed larger estimated richness. Around 5.4% of naive CD4 clonotypes were common to a handful of donors.

With V trimmed by 3 bases and J by 2 bases, 4 bases remained unmatched. The CDR3 totals 15 residues. Germline CDR1 LNHDA, CDR2 SQIVND (reference sequence). Deep-level assay runs were performed. TCRdb's copy holds only in-frame clones and misses some; the assay was immunoSEQ multiplex PCR. Of 1.5 million to 2.5 million clones listed, 85% to 95% are singletons. CD45RO-negative, CCR7-positively selected cells formed the naive CD8 fraction, excluding terminally differentiated effector memory CD45RA+ cells. Comment on this clone: Antigen unknown.

This receptor was identified in a man in his late teens or twenties in good health. This chain uses TRBV19 with TRBJ1-3; 7 bases are shared with TRBD1. The specimen was naive CD8+ T cells sorted from blood. CDR3 sequence reads: CASSISTGAGNTIYF. In DNA, the CDR3 is TGTGCCAGTAGTATTTCTACAGGGGCTGGAAACACCATATATTTT.